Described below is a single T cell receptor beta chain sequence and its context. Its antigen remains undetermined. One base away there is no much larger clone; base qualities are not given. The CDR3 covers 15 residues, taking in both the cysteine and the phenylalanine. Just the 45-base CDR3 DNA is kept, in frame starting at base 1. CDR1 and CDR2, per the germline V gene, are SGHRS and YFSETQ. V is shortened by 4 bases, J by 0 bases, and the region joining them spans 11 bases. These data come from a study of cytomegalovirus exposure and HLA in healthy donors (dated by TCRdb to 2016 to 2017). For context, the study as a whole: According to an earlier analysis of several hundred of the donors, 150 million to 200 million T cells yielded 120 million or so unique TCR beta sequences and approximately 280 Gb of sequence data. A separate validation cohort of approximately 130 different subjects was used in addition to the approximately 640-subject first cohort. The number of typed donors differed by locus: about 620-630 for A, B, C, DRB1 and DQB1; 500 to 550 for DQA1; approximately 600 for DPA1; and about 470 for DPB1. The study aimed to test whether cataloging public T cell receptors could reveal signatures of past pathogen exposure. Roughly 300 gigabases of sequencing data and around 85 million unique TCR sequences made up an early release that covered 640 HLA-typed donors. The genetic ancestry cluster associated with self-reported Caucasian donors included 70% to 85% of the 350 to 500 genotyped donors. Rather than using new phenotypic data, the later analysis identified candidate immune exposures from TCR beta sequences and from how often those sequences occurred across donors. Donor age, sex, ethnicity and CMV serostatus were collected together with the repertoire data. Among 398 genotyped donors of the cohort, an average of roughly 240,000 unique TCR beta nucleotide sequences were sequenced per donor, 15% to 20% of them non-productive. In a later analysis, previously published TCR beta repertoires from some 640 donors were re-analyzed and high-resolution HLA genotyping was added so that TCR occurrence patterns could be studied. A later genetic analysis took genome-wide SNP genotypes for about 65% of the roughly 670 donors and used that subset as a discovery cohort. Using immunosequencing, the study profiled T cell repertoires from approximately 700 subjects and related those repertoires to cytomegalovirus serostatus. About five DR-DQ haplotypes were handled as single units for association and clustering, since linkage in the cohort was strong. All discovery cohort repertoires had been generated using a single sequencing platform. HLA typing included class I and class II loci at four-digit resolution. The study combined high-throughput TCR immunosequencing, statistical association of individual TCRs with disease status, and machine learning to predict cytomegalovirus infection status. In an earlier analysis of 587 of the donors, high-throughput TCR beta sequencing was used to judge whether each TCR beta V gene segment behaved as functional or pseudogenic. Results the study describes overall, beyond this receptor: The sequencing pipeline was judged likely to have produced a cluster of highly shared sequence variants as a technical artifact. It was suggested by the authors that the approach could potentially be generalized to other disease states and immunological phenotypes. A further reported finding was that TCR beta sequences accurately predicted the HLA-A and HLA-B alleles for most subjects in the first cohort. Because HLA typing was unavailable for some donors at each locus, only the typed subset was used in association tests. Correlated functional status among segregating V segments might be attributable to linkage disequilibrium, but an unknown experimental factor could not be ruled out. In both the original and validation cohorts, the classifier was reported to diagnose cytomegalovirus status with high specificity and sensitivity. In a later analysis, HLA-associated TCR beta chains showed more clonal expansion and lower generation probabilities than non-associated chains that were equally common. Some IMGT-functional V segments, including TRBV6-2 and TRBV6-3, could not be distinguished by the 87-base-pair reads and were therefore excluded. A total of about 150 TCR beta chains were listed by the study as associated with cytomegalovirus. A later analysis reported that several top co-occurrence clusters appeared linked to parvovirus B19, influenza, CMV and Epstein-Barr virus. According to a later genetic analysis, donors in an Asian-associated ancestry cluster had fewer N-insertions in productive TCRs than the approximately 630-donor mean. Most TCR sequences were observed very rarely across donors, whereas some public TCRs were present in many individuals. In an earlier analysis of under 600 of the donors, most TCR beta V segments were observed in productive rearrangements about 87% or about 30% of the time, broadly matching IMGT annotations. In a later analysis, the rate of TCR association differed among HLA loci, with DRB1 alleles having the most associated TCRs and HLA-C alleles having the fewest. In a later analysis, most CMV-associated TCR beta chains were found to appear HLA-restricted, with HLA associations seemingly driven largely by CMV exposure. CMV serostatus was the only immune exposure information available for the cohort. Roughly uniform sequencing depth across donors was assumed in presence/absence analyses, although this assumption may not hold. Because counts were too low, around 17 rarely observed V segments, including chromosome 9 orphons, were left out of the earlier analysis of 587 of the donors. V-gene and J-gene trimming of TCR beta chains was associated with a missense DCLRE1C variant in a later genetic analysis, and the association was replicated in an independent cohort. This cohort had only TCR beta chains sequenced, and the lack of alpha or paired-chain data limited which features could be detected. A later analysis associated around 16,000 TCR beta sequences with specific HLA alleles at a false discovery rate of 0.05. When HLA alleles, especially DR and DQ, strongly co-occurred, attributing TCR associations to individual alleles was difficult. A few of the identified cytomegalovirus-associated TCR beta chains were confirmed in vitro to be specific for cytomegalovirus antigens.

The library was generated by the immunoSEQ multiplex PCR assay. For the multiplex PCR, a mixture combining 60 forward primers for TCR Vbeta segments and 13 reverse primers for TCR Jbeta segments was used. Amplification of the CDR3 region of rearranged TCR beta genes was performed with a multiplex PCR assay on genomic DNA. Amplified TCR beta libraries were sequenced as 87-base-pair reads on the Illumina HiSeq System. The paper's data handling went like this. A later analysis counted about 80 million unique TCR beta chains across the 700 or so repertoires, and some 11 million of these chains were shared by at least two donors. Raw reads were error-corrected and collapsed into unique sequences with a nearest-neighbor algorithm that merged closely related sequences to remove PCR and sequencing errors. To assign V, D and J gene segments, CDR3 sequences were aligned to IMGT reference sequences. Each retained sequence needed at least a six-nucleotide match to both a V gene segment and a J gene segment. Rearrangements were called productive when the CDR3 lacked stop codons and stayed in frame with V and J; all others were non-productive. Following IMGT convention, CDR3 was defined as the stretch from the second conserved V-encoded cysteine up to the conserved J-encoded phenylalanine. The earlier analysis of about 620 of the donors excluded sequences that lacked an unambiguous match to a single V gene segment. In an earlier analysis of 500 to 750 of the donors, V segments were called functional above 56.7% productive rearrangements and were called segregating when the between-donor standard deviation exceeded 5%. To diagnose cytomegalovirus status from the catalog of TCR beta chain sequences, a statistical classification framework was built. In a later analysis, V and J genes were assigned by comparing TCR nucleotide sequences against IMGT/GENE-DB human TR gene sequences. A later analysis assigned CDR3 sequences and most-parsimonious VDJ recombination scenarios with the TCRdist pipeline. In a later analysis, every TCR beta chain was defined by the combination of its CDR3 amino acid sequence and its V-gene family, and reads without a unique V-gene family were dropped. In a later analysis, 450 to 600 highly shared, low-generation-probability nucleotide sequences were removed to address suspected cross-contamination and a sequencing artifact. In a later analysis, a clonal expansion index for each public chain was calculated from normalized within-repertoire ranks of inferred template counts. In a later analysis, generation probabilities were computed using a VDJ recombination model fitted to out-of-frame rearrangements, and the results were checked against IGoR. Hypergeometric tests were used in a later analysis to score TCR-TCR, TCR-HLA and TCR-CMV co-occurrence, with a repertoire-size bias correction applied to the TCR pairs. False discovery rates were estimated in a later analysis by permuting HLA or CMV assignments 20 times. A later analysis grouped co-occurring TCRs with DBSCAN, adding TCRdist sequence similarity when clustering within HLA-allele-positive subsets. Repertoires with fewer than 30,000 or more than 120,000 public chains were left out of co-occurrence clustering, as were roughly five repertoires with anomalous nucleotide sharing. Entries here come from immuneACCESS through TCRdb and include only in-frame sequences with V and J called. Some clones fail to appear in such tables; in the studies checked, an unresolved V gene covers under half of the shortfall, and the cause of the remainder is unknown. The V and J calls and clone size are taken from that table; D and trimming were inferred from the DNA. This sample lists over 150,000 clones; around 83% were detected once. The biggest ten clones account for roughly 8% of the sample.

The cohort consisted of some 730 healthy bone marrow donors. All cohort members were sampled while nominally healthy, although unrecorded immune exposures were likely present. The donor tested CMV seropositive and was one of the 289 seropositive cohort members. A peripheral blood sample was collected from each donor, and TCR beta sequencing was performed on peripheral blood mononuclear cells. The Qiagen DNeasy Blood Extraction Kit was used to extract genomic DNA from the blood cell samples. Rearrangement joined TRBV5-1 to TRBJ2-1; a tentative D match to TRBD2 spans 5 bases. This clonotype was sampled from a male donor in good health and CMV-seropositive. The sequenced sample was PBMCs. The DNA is TGCGCCAGCAGCCCCGGGGAGAGCTCCTACAATGAGCAGTTCTTC. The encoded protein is CASSPGESSYNEQFF.